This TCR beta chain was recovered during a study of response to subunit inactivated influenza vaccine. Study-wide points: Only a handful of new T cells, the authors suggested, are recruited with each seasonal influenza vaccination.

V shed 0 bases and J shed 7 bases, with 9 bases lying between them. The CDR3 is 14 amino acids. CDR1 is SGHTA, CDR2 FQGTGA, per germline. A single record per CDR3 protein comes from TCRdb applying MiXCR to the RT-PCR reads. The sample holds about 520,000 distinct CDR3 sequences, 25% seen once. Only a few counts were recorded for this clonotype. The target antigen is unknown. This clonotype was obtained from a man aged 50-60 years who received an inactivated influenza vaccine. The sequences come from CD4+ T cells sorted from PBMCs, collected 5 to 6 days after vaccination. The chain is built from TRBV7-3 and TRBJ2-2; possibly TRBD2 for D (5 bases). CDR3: CASSLTGINGELFF. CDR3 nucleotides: TGTGCCAGCAGCTTAACCGGGATAAACGGGGAGCTGTTTTTT.